This T cell receptor (beta chain) comes out of a study of radiation and T cells in renal cell carcinoma. Per germline, CDR1 ENHRY and CDR2 SYGVKD. The CDR3 length is 15 residues. V lost 2 bases and J lost 4; bases outside the gene matches: 4. The repertoire was sequenced with immunoSEQ multiplex PCR; TCRdb's copy has only in-frame clones and lacks some. Of approximately 100,000 clones listed, 75% to 90% are singletons. Time point of the sample: baseline pretreatment blood. The sample's treatment: 15 Gy SBRT to primary tumor, nephrectomy 4 weeks later. V and J are TRBV10-3 and TRBJ1-4; 7 bases are shared with TRBD1. The sequence came from a man in his fifties with renal cell carcinoma. Sample: blood, taken from a patient whose treatment included radiotherapy and nephrectomy. As DNA, the CDR3 is TGTGCCATCAGTGAGCCGGGACAGCTTAATGAAAAACTGTTTTTT. Translated, it gives CAISEPGQLNEKLFF.